The next 7 T cell receptor beta chains were all read from a single sample in a study of shared clonotypes between healthy human individuals. Naive CD8 populations comprised CD45RO-negative cells positively selected for CCR7, excluding terminally differentiated effector memory CD45RA+ cells. Generated by immunoSEQ multiplex PCR, the TCRdb table keeps only in-frame clones and is missing some. The repertoire includes about 700,000 clones, about 91% of them detected once, and 24% sits in the top ten. Sequencing was performed on naive CD8+ T cells sorted from blood. All receptors come from a man aged 30 to 39 in good health.

The chain uses TRBV27 and TRBJ2-2, with 8 bases lining up with TRBD1. V lost 5 bases, J lost 2 bases, and 10 bases stayed unmatched. CDR3 length: 17 residues. The germline CDR1 and CDR2 sequences are MNHEY and SMNVEV (reference sequence). The CDR3 bases are TGTGCCAGCAGTACCCTCCTTCAGGGGGCTAACACCGGGGAGCTGTTTTTT. Translation: CASSTLLQGANTGELFF.

V and J are TRBV10-2 and TRBJ2-7; 7 bases line up with TRBD2. V was pared by 4 bases and J by 0 bases, with 6 bases of the junction left unmatched. The CDR3 is 15 residues long. Germline V gene data show CDR1 as WSHSY and CDR2 as SAAADI. Here the CDR3 reads CASSAGGRSSYEQYF. CDR3 bases: TGCGCCAGCAGTGCGGGAGGTAGGAGCTCCTACGAGCAGTACTTC.

V usage is TRBV7-9 and J usage is TRBJ2-7; 9 bases agree with TRBD1. CDR3 length: 16 amino acids. The V and J ends lost 5 bases and 4 bases, in that order; junction bases with no gene match: 12. Germline assignment: CDR1 SEHNR and CDR2 FQNEAQ (reference sequence). The chain's CDR3 is CASSDDEGQGWYEQYF. The CDR3, as DNA: TGTGCCAGCAGCGATGACGAGGGACAGGGCTGGTACGAGCAGTACTTC.

The CDR3 DNA reads as TGTGCCAGCCGGCGCCAGGGGGGGGAGTCCTACGAGCAGTACTTC. This encodes CASRRQGGESYEQYF. This rearrangement joins TRBV27 to TRBJ2-7; TRBD1 or TRBD2 may be the D gene (7 bases each). CDR3 length: 15 amino acids. V was shortened by 8 bases and J by 1 base, with 18 bases between the two germline ends. Germline V CDR1 and CDR2: MNHEY, SMNVEV (reference sequence).

This chain uses TRBV30 with TRBJ2-3; the D gene is possibly TRBD2 (5 bases). The CDR3 extends over 14 amino acids. Trimming left V 2 bases short and J 5 bases short, with 14 bases between. Looked up from germline, CDR1 is GTSNPN and CDR2 is SVGIG (reference sequence). The CDR3 DNA sequence: TGTGCCTGGAGTTCGGCGGGCCAAAGAGATACGCAGTATTTT. Amino acid sequence: CAWSSAGQRDTQYF.

This chain uses TRBV15 with TRBJ2-7; D unclear. The V gene lost 0 bases and the J gene lost 5 bases, with 8 bases spanning the gap. In germline, CDR1 is LNHNV, CDR2 YYDKDF (reference sequence). CDR3 length: 13 amino acids. The chain's CDR3 is CATSRDRSHEQYF. The DNA for the CDR3 is TGTGCCACCAGCAGAGACAGGTCCCACGAGCAGTACTTC.

This sequence joins TRBV6-5 and TRBJ1-2, with D tentatively TRBD1 (6 bases). V lost 6 bases, J lost 1 base, and 9 bases lay in between. CDR1 MNHEY and CDR2 SVGAGI come from the germline V gene. This CDR3 region has 13 residues. The chain's CDR3 is CASRTGFNYGYTF. As DNA, the CDR3 is TGTGCCAGCAGGACAGGATTTAACTATGGCTACACCTTC.